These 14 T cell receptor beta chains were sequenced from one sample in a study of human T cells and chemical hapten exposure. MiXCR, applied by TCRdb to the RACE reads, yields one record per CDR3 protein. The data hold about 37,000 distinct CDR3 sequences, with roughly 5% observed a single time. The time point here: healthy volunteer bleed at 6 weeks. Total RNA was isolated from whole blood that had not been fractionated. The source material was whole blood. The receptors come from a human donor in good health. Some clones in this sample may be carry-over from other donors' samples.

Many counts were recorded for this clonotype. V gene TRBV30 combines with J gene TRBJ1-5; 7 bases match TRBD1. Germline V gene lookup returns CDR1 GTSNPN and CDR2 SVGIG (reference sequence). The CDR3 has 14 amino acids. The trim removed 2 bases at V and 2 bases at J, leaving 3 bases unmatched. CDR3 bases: TGTGCCTGGAGTTATACAGGGGGCAATCAGCCCCAGCATTTT. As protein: CAWSYTGGNQPQHF.

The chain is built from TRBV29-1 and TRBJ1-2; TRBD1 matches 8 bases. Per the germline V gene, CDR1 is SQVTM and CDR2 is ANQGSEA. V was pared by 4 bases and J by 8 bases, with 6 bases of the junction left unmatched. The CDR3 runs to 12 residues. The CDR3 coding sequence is TGCAGCGTTGGACGGACAGGGTCCGGCTACACCTTC. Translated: CSVGRTGSGYTF.

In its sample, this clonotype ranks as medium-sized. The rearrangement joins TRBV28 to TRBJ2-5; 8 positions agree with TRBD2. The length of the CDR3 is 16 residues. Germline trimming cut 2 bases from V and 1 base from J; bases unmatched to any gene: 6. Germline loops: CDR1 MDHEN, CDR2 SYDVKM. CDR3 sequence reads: CASSLSLAGLQETQYF. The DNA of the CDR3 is TGTGCCAGCAGTTTAAGTCTAGCGGGCCTCCAAGAGACCCAGTACTTC.

In DNA, the CDR3 is TGTGCCAGCAGCTTAGATCACTATGGCTACACCTTC. Its translation is CASSLDHYGYTF. The V call is TRBV11-2, the J call TRBJ1-2; D is uncertain. The CDR3 extends over 12 amino acids. Per germline, CDR1 SGHAT and CDR2 FQNNGV. V dropped 0 bases and J dropped 3 bases, with 2 bases sitting between them. Drawing the rest from reference TRBV11-2 and TRBJ1-2, the complete variable domain is EAGVAQSPRYKIIEKRQSVAFWCNPISGHATLYWYQQILGQGPKLLIQFQNNGVVDDSQLPKDRFSAERLKGVDSTLKIQPAKLEDSAVYLCASSLDHYGYTFGSGTRLTVV.

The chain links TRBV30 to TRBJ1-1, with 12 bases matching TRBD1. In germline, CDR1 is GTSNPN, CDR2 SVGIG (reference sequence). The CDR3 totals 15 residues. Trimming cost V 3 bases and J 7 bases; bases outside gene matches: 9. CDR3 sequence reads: CAWSGGQGAFDEAFF. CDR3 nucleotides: TGTGCCTGGAGCGGGGGACAGGGGGCCTTCGATGAAGCTTTCTTT.

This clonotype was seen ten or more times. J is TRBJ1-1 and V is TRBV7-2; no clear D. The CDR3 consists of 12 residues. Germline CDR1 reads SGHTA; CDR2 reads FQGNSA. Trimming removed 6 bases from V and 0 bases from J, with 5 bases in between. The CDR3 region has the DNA TGTGCCAGCAGGCGATTGAACACTGAAGCTTTCTTT. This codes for CASRRLNTEAFF.

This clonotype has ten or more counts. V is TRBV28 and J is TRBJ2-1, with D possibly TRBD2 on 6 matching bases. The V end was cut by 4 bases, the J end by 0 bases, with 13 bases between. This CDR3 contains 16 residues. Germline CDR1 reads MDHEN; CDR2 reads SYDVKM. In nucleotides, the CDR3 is TGTGCCAGCAGTTCTCTAGCGCCGAGCTCCTACAATGAGCAGTTCTTC. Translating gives CASSSLAPSSYNEQFF.

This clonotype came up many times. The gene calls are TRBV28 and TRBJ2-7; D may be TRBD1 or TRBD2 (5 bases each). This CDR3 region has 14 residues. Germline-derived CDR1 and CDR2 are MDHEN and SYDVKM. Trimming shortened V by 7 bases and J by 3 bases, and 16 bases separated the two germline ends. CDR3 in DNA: TGTGCCAGCACCCCTGGGGGAAGTCTCTACGAGCAGTACTTC. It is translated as CASTPGGSLYEQYF.

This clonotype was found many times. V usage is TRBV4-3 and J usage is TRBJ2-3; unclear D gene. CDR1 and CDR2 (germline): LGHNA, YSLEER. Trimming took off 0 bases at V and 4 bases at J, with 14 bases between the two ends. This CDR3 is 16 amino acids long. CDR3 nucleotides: TGCGCCAGCAGCCAAGAAGTAACTTTTACCCCAGATACGCAGTATTTT. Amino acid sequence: CASSQEVTFTPDTQYF.

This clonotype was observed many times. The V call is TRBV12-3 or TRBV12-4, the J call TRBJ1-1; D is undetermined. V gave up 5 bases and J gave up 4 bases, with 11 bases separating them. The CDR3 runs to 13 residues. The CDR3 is CASSPAPSTEAFF. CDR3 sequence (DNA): TGTGCCAGCAGTCCGGCCCCGTCCACTGAAGCTTTCTTT.

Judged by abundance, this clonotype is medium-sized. CDR3 protein: CAISENRPHEQFF. CDR3 bases: TGTGCCATCAGTGAGAACAGGCCCCATGAGCAGTTCTTC. The chain links TRBV10-3 to TRBJ2-1; D is perhaps TRBD1 (5 bases). V was pared by 2 bases and J by 8 bases, with 10 bases between. Germline lookup yields CDR1 ENHRY and CDR2 SYGVKD. This CDR3 is built from 13 residues.

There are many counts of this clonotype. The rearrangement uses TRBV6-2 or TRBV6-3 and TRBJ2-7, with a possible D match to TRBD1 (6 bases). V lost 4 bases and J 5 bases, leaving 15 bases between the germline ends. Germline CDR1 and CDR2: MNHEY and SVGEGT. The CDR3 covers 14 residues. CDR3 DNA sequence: TGTGCCAGCAGTTCCTCAGGGGAGATCCACGAGCAGTACTTC. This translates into CASSSSGEIHEQYF.

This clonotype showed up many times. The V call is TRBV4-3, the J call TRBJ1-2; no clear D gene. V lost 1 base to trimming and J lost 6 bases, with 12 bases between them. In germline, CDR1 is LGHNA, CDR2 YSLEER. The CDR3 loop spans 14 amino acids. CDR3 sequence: CASSQGTAANGYTF. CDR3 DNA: TGCGCCAGCAGCCAAGGGACGGCGGCCAATGGCTACACCTTC.

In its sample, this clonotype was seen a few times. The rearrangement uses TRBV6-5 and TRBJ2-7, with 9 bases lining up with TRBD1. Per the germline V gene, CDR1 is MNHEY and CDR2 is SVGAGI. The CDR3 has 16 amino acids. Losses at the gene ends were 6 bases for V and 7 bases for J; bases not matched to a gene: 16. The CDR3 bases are TGTGCCAGCAGGCACTCTACAGGGGGCCTAAAGGGGGAGCAGTACTTC. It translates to CASRHSTGGLKGEQYF.